Detailed here is one T cell receptor beta chain. Its antigen specificity is not known. In total, over 600 healthy bone marrow donors made up the cohort. At the time of sampling, all cohort members were nominally healthy, though unrecorded immune exposures were likely present. The donor was CMV seropositive and was included in the group of 289 seropositive cohort members. A peripheral blood sample was provided by each donor, and peripheral blood mononuclear cells were used for TCR beta sequencing. The Qiagen DNeasy Blood Extraction Kit was used to extract genomic DNA from the blood cell samples. CDR3 length: 16 amino acids, cysteine to phenylalanine. Only the CDR3 part of the read is kept: 48 bases, read in frame from the first base. The V end gives up 0 bases and the J end 6 bases, leaving 8 bases in the junction not matched to a gene. Reading the germline V gene gives CDR1 SGHDN and CDR2 FVKESK. Libraries were constructed by the immunoSEQ multiplex PCR assay. For the multiplex PCR, a mixture combining 60 forward primers for TCR Vbeta segments and 13 reverse primers for TCR Jbeta segments was used. The CDR3 region of rearranged TCR beta genes was amplified from genomic DNA by a multiplex PCR assay. On the Illumina HiSeq System, the amplified TCR beta libraries were sequenced as 87-base-pair reads. The study's processing was this. A later analysis counted some 74 million unique TCR beta chains across the roughly 700 repertoires, and some 12 million of these chains were shared by at least two donors. A nearest-neighbor algorithm error-corrected the raw reads and collapsed the reads into unique sequences, merging closely related sequences to remove PCR and sequencing errors. To assign V, D and J gene segments, CDR3 sequences were aligned to IMGT reference sequences. Each retained sequence needed at least a six-nucleotide match to both a V gene segment and a J gene segment. Rearrangements were classified as productive when the CDR3 lacked stop codons and remained in frame with V and J, and all other rearrangements were classified as non-productive. Following IMGT convention, CDR3 was defined as the stretch from the second conserved V-encoded cysteine up to the conserved J-encoded phenylalanine. The earlier analysis of a few hundred of the donors excluded sequences that lacked an unambiguous match to a single V gene segment. An earlier analysis of about 600 of the donors called V segments functional above 56.7% productive rearrangements and segregating when the between-donor standard deviation exceeded 5%. A statistical classification framework was developed to diagnose cytomegalovirus status using the catalog of TCR beta chain sequences. A later analysis assigned V and J genes by comparing TCR nucleotide sequences with IMGT/GENE-DB human TR gene sequences. Using the TCRdist pipeline, a later analysis assigned CDR3 sequences along with most-parsimonious VDJ recombination scenarios. In a later analysis, each TCR beta chain was defined by its CDR3 amino acid sequence together with its V-gene family, and reads lacking a unique V-gene family were excluded. In a later analysis, approximately 640 highly shared, low-generation-probability nucleotide sequences were removed to address suspected cross-contamination and a sequencing artifact. For each public chain, a later analysis derived a clonal expansion index from normalized ranks of inferred template counts within each repertoire. In a later analysis, generation probabilities were computed with a VDJ recombination model fitted to out-of-frame rearrangements, and the resulting probabilities were checked against IGoR. A later analysis scored TCR-TCR, TCR-HLA and TCR-CMV co-occurrence with hypergeometric tests, applying a repertoire-size bias correction to TCR pairs. In a later analysis, false discovery rates were estimated by permuting HLA or CMV assignments 20 times. In a later analysis, co-occurring TCRs were grouped using DBSCAN, and TCRdist sequence similarity was added for clustering within HLA-allele-positive subsets. Repertoires with fewer than 30,000 or more than 120,000 public chains were left out of co-occurrence clustering, as were about 5 repertoires with anomalous nucleotide sharing. Sourced from immuneACCESS, this table was stored by TCRdb with only in-frame sequences that have V and J called. A share of the clones is absent; for the studies checked, an unresolved V gene accounts for under half, and the remainder has no known explanation. For V, J and clone size, that table is used; D and trimming come from the DNA. This sample's table has entries for around 210,000 clones. Of the sample, approximately 1% is held by the ten largest clones.

This sample is drawn from a study of cytomegalovirus exposure and HLA in healthy donors (dated 2017 in TCRdb). With respect to the entire study: An earlier analysis of some 620 of the donors reported around 280 Gb of sequence data and some 110 million unique TCR beta sequences obtained from around 190 million T cells. An early release that covered several hundred HLA-typed donors contained about 300 gigabases of sequencing data and 85 million to 100 million unique TCR sequences. Among the approximately 400 genotyped donors, roughly 80% belonged to the genetic ancestry cluster associated with self-reported Caucasian donors. The aim of the study was to test whether cataloging public T cell receptors could identify signatures of past pathogen exposure. The study profiled the T cell repertoires of under 700 subjects by immunosequencing and related them to cytomegalovirus serostatus. Besides the first cohort of under 700 subjects, a separate validation cohort made up of roughly 120 different subjects was used. To predict cytomegalovirus infection status, the study brought together high-throughput TCR immunosequencing, statistical association of individual TCRs with disease status, and machine learning. In a later analysis, previously published TCR beta repertoires from several hundred donors were re-analyzed and high-resolution HLA genotyping was added so that TCR occurrence patterns could be studied. In the later analysis, no new phenotypic data were used to find candidate immune exposures; instead, reliance was placed on TCR beta sequences and their occurrence across donors. In an earlier analysis of 587 of the donors, high-throughput TCR beta sequencing was used to judge whether each TCR beta V gene segment behaved as functional or pseudogenic. Donor age, sex, ethnicity and CMV serostatus were collected together with the repertoire data. A later genetic analysis took genome-wide SNP genotypes for about 55% of the roughly 670 donors and used that subset as a discovery cohort. All discovery cohort repertoires had been generated using a single sequencing platform. HLA typing covered class I and class II loci at four-digit resolution. The number of typed donors differed by locus: about 629-640 for A, B, C, DRB1 and DQB1; approximately 530 for DQA1; 606 for DPA1; and some 470 for DPB1. Because of strong linkage in the cohort, five DR-DQ haplotypes were treated as single units for association and clustering. On average, around 200,000 unique TCR beta nucleotide sequences were sequenced per donor among a few hundred genotyped donors of the cohort, with roughly 18% of those sequences being non-productive.

What the study reported, not specific to this receptor: In a later analysis, 15,000 to 20,000 TCR beta sequences were associated with specific HLA alleles at a false discovery rate of 0.05. The authors suggested that the approach could potentially be generalized to other disease states and immunological phenotypes. According to a later analysis, TCR association rates differed among HLA loci, with DRB1 alleles showing the most associated TCRs and HLA-C alleles showing the fewest. Most CMV-associated TCR beta chains appeared to be HLA-restricted in a later analysis, and the HLA associations seemed to be driven largely by CMV exposure. Because the 87-base-pair reads could not distinguish some IMGT-functional V segments, including TRBV6-2 and TRBV6-3, those segments were excluded. In the study, approximately 150 TCR beta chains were listed as associated with cytomegalovirus. Most TCR sequences were seen in very few donors, while some public TCRs were found in many individuals. Because some donors lacked HLA typing at each locus, the association tests relied only on the typed subset. The only immune exposure information available for the cohort was CMV serostatus. Cytomegalovirus status was reported to be diagnosed by the classifier with high specificity and sensitivity in both the original and validation cohorts. A later analysis reported that several top co-occurrence clusters appeared linked to parvovirus B19, influenza, CMV and Epstein-Barr virus. In an earlier analysis of 587 of the donors, most TCR beta V segments appeared in productive rearrangements about 87% or about 30% of the time, broadly matching IMGT annotations. A further reported finding was that TCR beta sequences accurately predicted the HLA-A and HLA-B alleles for most subjects in the first cohort. Linkage disequilibrium might explain the correlated functional status among segregating V segments, but an unknown experimental factor could not be ruled out. Because counts were too low, more than 15 rarely observed V segments, including chromosome 9 orphons, were excluded from the earlier analysis of 500 to 700 of the donors. Assigning TCR associations to individual alleles was difficult when HLA alleles, especially DR and DQ, strongly co-occurred. In a later genetic analysis, fewer N-insertions in productive TCRs were reported among donors in an Asian-associated ancestry cluster than the roughly 700-donor mean. A cluster of highly shared sequence variants was judged likely to be a technical artifact of the sequencing pipeline. In a later analysis, HLA-associated TCR beta chains were found to be more clonally expanded and to have lower generation probabilities than equally common non-associated chains. In vitro tests confirmed that a few of the cytomegalovirus-associated TCR beta chains recognize cytomegalovirus antigens. In a later genetic analysis, a missense DCLRE1C variant was associated with V-gene and J-gene trimming of TCR beta chains, and the association was replicated in an independent cohort. In this cohort, only TCR beta chains were sequenced, and detectable features were limited by the absence of alpha or paired-chain data. Roughly uniform sequencing depth across donors was assumed in presence/absence analyses, although this assumption may not hold.

This sequence uses TRBV14 and TRBJ2-5, and TRBD2 aligns with 9 junction nucleotides. What was sequenced was PBMCs. The receptor was isolated from a woman aged 30 to 39 in good health and CMV-seropositive. The nucleotide sequence is TGTGCCAGCAGCCAAGATTGGCGGGGGGGACTCCAGACCCAGTACTTC. Its coded protein is CASSQDWRGGLQTQYF.